Listed below are T cell receptor beta chains from one sample, sequenced in a study of T cell responses to AZD1222 COVID-19 vaccine. This table comes from immunoSEQ multiplex PCR, and its TCRdb copy is limited to in-frame clones, with some not included. Among 150,000 or so clones listed, about 89% were seen once. Sequencing was performed on peripheral blood, taken on day 0 of AZD1222 vaccination. These receptors all come from an adult in good health. Each CDR3 is given with its conserved first and last residue. A D gene is named only where the DNA matches it firmly.

d_gene	j_gene	v_gene	len	CDR3aa
TRBD1	TRBJ2-2	TRBV14	16	CASSPGTGVNTGELFF
.	TRBJ1-1	TRBV18	13	CASSPGEGTEAFF
.	TRBJ2-1	TRBV9	14	CASSVVPGGNEQFF
.	TRBJ1-3	TRBV7-9	13	CASSRDGGLIIYF
TRBD1	TRBJ1-2	TRBV19	16	CASSWTDRGLNYGYTF
.	TRBJ1-4	TRBV5-4	13	CASSLNYNEKLFF
TRBD2	TRBJ2-3	TRBV7-9	14	CASSSSGRTDTQYF
TRBD2	TRBJ2-1	TRBV2	14	CASSGTTAYNEQFF
.	TRBJ1-2	TRBV2	14	CASSPIRDSYGYTF
.	TRBJ1-2	TRBV15	19	CATSRDSLIRPPTNYGYTF
TRBD2	TRBJ2-1	TRBV29-1	12	CSGFGGSNEQFF
.	TRBJ1-1	TRBV3-1/TRBV3-2	13	CASSHRLVNEAFF
.	TRBJ1-5	TRBV18	14	CASSPTDNNQPQHF
.	TRBJ1-1	TRBV30	14	CAWSVHPPHTEAFF
.	TRBJ1-6	TRBV9	14	CASSGQGDGSPLHF
TRBD2	TRBJ2-1	TRBV6-6	14	CASSYSLAVNEQFF
.	TRBJ1-4	TRBV2	17	CASNQGYASATNEKLFF
.	TRBJ1-1	TRBV7-3	13	CASSLVVTTEAFF
.	TRBJ2-7	TRBV7-9	13	CASSSPMWGEQYF
.	TRBJ1-5	TRBV19	12	CASSPKVQPQHF
TRBD1	TRBJ1-1	TRBV7-9	14	CASSFSQGDTEAFF
TRBD1	TRBJ1-1	TRBV2	15	CASRQESGGNTEAFF
.	TRBJ1-1	TRBV18	14	CASSPDRQNTEAFF
.	TRBJ1-3	TRBV5-1	14	CASSLQGTGNTIYF
TRBD1	TRBJ2-7	TRBV27	14	CASSLRTGGYEQYF
TRBD2	TRBJ2-1	TRBV4-2	13	CASSQGGGNEQFF
.	TRBJ2-2	TRBV27	13	CASSSANTGELFF
.	TRBJ2-5	TRBV4-1	15	CASSQGRSPGETQYF
.	TRBJ1-4	TRBV2	14	CASSEDGYNEKLFF
.	TRBJ2-1	TRBV24-1	16	CATSDHRKPIYNEQFF
.	TRBJ2-1	TRBV2	13	CASSNRPRTEQFF
TRBD2	TRBJ2-7	TRBV9	12	CASSPWGGEQYF
TRBD1	TRBJ2-6	TRBV5-1	19	CASSLPRDRGYSGANVLTF
.	TRBJ2-7	TRBV6-5	16	CASSYLQGKGPYEQYF
.	TRBJ1-5	TRBV5-3	13	CARSFLGNQPQHF
.	TRBJ1-1	TRBV5-4	14	CASSGQGLNTEAFF
.	TRBJ1-5	TRBV6-5	15	CASSPLGGSNQPQHF